Shown below are 27 T cell receptor beta chains from a single sample sequenced in a study of shared clonotypes between healthy human individuals. The data were produced by immunoSEQ multiplex PCR, yet TCRdb's version contains in-frame clones alone and is incomplete. This table has approximately 980,000 clones, 76% appearing once. The sample was memory CD4+ T cells sorted from blood. Subset of the sample: CD45RA-negative fraction. All receptors come from a man aged 18 to 29 in good health.

This chain joins TRBV6-5 and TRBJ2-7; tentatively, D is TRBD1 (6 bases). The CDR3 extends over 15 amino acids. The ends were cut back, 6 bases at V and 5 bases at J, with 20 bases in the middle. Germline CDR1 reads MNHEY; CDR2 reads SVGAGI. This chain's CDR3 is CASSPLVQGPHEQYF. CDR3 in DNA: TGTGCCAGCAGCCCCTTGGTGCAGGGGCCCCACGAGCAGTACTTC.

The chain combines TRBV15 with TRBJ1-6; D gene ambiguous. Per germline, CDR1 LNHNV and CDR2 YYDKDF (reference sequence). This CDR3 has 13 amino acids. V was pared by 4 bases and J by 4 bases, with 5 bases between. In DNA, the CDR3 is TGTGCCACCAGCACGATATATAATTCACCCCTCCACTTT. Its protein is CATSTIYNSPLHF.

The chain combines TRBV5-4 with TRBJ2-7; 7 bases line up with TRBD2. Germline V lookup: CDR1 SGHNT, CDR2 YYREEE (reference sequence). CDR3 size: 19 residues. Trimming took 0 bases from V and 3 from J; bases not matched to a gene: 18. The CDR3 DNA follows: TGTGCCAGCAGCTTGGGCCCTACTACCGGGGGGACGCCCTTCTACGAGCAGTACTTC. Amino acid sequence: CASSLGPTTGGTPFYEQYF.

This chain joins TRBV28 and TRBJ2-7; D possibly corresponds to TRBD2 (6 bases). Germline CDR1 and CDR2: MDHEN and SYDVKM. The CDR3 loop spans 14 amino acids. V was clipped by 8 bases and J by 0 bases, with 14 bases between them. CDR3 region: CASLPPGVSYEQYF. DNA of the CDR3: TGTGCCAGCCTACCCCCGGGGGTCTCCTACGAGCAGTACTTC.

The CDR3 region has the DNA TGTGCCAGCACCCCCGCTCTTGGGGGATACTTC. It codes for CASTPALGGYF. This rearrangement joins TRBV7-9 to TRBJ2-7; D possibly matches TRBD1 or TRBD2 (5 bases each). The germline V gene has CDR1 SEHNR and CDR2 FQNEAQ (reference sequence). The CDR3 totals 11 residues. V lost 7 bases, J lost 13 bases, and 17 bases lay in between.

This clone was observed once. The chain is built from TRBV11-2 and TRBJ2-7; a weak D match, TRBD1 (5 bases). In germline, CDR1 is SGHAT, CDR2 FQNNGV. The CDR3 loop spans 15 amino acids. V was pared by 4 bases and J by 0 bases, with 13 bases between. The CDR3 region has the DNA TGTGCCAGCAGCTCCCTCAAGGGGCCCTCCTACGAGCAGTACTTC. Amino acids: CASSSLKGPSYEQYF.

A word on this clone: The same CDR3 also results from other DNA sequences found in this sample. The rearrangement links TRBV6-1 to TRBJ1-2; unclear D gene. Germline V gene lookup returns CDR1 MNHNS and CDR2 SASEGT. V was pared by 2 bases and J by 6 bases, with 4 bases between. The CDR3 is made up of 11 amino acids. The CDR3 coding sequence is TGTGCCAGCAGTGAACTGCATGGCTACACCTTC. Translating it yields CASSELHGYTF.

The chain joins TRBV5-1 to TRBJ2-3; 9 bases map to TRBD2. The CDR3 runs 15 residues. The V segment lost 1 base and the J segment 5 bases; nucleotides outside the gene matches: 5. Per germline, CDR1 SGHRS and CDR2 YFSETQ. CDR3 bases: TGCGCCAGCAGCTTGCCTAGCGGGGCGGTAGATACGCAGTATTTT. Amino acids: CASSLPSGAVDTQYF.

This clone was counted a few times. The V call is TRBV5-6, the J call TRBJ2-3; 7 bases line up with TRBD1. The V and J ends lost 3 bases and 1 base, in that order; junction bases with no gene match: 8. The length of the CDR3 is 16 residues. CDR1 SGHDT and CDR2 YYEEEE come from the germline V gene. The CDR3 here is CASSSNDRVRTDTQYF. The CDR3 DNA sequence: TGTGCCAGCAGCTCCAATGACAGGGTCCGCACAGATACGCAGTATTTT.

This clone came up once. The chain couples TRBV2 to TRBJ1-5, with 10 bases lining up with TRBD1. Germline lookup yields CDR1 SNHLY and CDR2 FYNNEI. With 5 bases clipped from V and 7 bases from J, the junction kept 8 bases outside the gene matches. There are 15 residues in the CDR3. For the CDR3, the DNA is TGTGCCAGCAGTCAGCGACAGGGGGCGGAACAGCCCCAGCATTTT. Its translation: CASSQRQGAEQPQHF. Full variable domain (remainder filled in from reference TRBV2 and TRBJ1-5): EPEVTQTPSHQVTQMGQEVILRCVPISNHLYFYWYRQILGQKVEFLVSFYNNEISEKSEIFDDQFSVERPDGSNFTLKIRSTKLEDSAMYFCASSQRQGAEQPQHFGDGTRLSIL.

The chain recombines TRBV18 with TRBJ2-7; tentative D call: TRBD2 (6 bases). The CDR3 covers 17 residues. CDR1 is KGHSH, CDR2 LQKENI, per germline. Trimming shortened V by 3 bases and J by 2 bases, and 20 bases separated the two germline ends. In nucleotides, the CDR3 is TGTGCCAGCTCACCCGTCTGGGGCCAGCGGGCGGCCTACGAGCAGTACTTC. Translating it yields CASSPVWGQRAAYEQYF.

This clone appeared a few times. V usage is TRBV9 and J usage is TRBJ1-2; TRBD1 might be the D (6 bases). Trimming stripped 4 bases from V and 1 base from J, with 14 bases between. Germline V gene lookup returns CDR1 SGDLS and CDR2 YYNGEE. This CDR3 contains 15 residues. CDR3 in DNA: TGTGCCAGCAGCCCACGACAGGAGATTAACTATGGCTACACCTTC. This codes for CASSPRQEINYGYTF.

A few counts support this clone. The chain joins TRBV9 to TRBJ2-7; 8 bases align to TRBD1. Germline V gene data show CDR1 as SGDLS and CDR2 as YYNGEE. This CDR3 has 13 amino acids. The trim removed 4 bases at V and 5 bases at J, leaving 5 bases unmatched. The CDR3 loop is CASSPRTGNEQYF. The CDR3 DNA sequence: TGTGCCAGCAGCCCCCGGACAGGGAACGAGCAGTACTTC.

This clone has just a few counts. The chain joins TRBV2 to TRBJ1-4; 7 bases line up with TRBD1. CDR1 is SNHLY and CDR2 is FYNNEI in the germline V gene. The CDR3 contains 12 residues. V lost 7 bases and J lost 8; bases outside the gene matches: 4. The CDR3 spells CASIRRGEKLFF. CDR3 bases: TGTGCCAGCATTCGCAGGGGGGAAAAACTGTTTTTT.

The gene calls are TRBV7-3 and TRBJ1-6; D not certain. This CDR3 spans 15 amino acids. Between the trimmed V and J ends, which lost 1 base and 6 bases, there was a span of 10 bases. Per germline, CDR1 SGHTA and CDR2 FQGTGA. The CDR3 nucleotides are TGTGCCAGCAGCTTAAGTATATCGGGTAATTCACCCCTCCACTTT. It is translated as CASSLSISGNSPLHF.

V usage is TRBV10-3 and J usage is TRBJ2-7, with D unresolved. The germline CDR1 and CDR2 sequences are ENHRY and SYGVKD. This CDR3 comprises 14 residues. V was cut by 0 bases and J by 6 bases, with 12 bases left in between. CDR3 DNA: TGTGCCATCAGTGAGTCAAGGGCGTTGGGCGAGCAGTACTTC. Translated, it gives CAISESRALGEQYF.

The chain has TRBV10-1 and TRBJ2-2, with D unclear. Per the germline V gene, CDR1 is WNHNN and CDR2 is SYGVQD (reference sequence). This CDR3 has 13 residues. V was trimmed by 4 bases and J by 4 bases, leaving 7 bases between them. The CDR3 DNA follows: TGCGCCAGCAGTGGGCAGGCCACCGGGGAGCTGTTTTTT. Amino acid sequence: CASSGQATGELFF.

The genes are TRBV2 and TRBJ2-7; TRBD1 matches 10 bases. CDR3 size: 14 residues. Looked up from germline, CDR1 is SNHLY and CDR2 is FYNNEI. V was clipped by 8 bases and J by 2 bases; unmatched bases: 6. As DNA, the CDR3 is TGTGCCAGCGGCCGGGACAGGGGTCCCTACGAGCAGTACTTC. Encoded protein: CASGRDRGPYEQYF.

This clone has only one observation. The genes are TRBV28 and TRBJ2-4, with 12 bases matching TRBD2. The CDR3 has 18 amino acids. The V gene's germline CDR1 is MDHEN and CDR2 SYDVKM. V gave up 1 base and J gave up 0 bases; unmatched junction bases: 4. CDR3 residues: CASSLSSGGALAKNIQYF. The CDR3 DNA reads TGTGCCAGCAGTTTATCTAGCGGGGGGGCTCTAGCCAAAAACATTCAGTACTTC. Combining the CDR3 with reference TRBV28 and TRBJ2-4 gives the whole variable domain DVKVTQSSRYLVKRTGEKVFLECVQDMDHENMFWYRQDPGLGLRLIYFSYDVKMKEKGDIPEGYSVSREKKERFSLILESASTNQTSMYLCASSLSSGGALAKNIQYFGAGTRLSVL.

V gene TRBV10-3 combines with J gene TRBJ2-5; no definite D call. In germline, CDR1 is ENHRY, CDR2 SYGVKD. CDR3 length: 12 residues. The ends were cut back, 7 bases at V and 2 bases at J, with 8 bases in the middle. CDR3 DNA sequence: TGTGCCATCACTGGAAATCAAGAGACCCAGTACTTC. Amino acid sequence: CAITGNQETQYF.

The rearrangement links TRBV18 to TRBJ2-7; 9 positions agree with TRBD1. The CDR3 runs to 13 residues. The J segment lost 2 bases and the V segment lost 6 bases, leaving 2 bases of the junction unmatched. Germline V CDR1 and CDR2: KGHSH, LQKENI. The CDR3 region has the DNA TGTGCCAGCTCCGGACAGGGGCCCTACGAGCAGTACTTC. Amino acids: CASSGQGPYEQYF.

This sequence joins TRBV29-1 and TRBJ1-1; D is undetermined. The V gene lost 7 bases and the J gene lost 6 bases, with 18 bases spanning the gap. The germline V gene encodes CDR1 SQVTM and CDR2 ANQGSEA. The CDR3 is 13 residues long. CDR3 amino acids: CSGRQNPGAEAFF. The CDR3 DNA reads as TGCAGCGGCCGACAAAATCCCGGGGCTGAAGCTTTCTTT.

The J gene is TRBJ1-1, the V gene TRBV18; no clear D gene. The CDR3 runs to 16 residues. V lost 0 bases, J lost 1 base, and 12 bases lay in between. CDR1 is KGHSH, CDR2 LQKENI, per germline. The CDR3, as DNA: TGTGCCAGCTCACCACCAGTAGGCAGCCGGAACACTGAAGCTTTCTTT. Its protein is CASSPPVGSRNTEAFF.

V is TRBV29-1 and J is TRBJ2-5; 8 bases line up with TRBD1. The CDR3 has 13 residues. V trimming: 1 base; J trimming: 4 bases; junction bases outside the gene matches: 2. CDR1 is SQVTM, CDR2 ANQGSEA, per germline. CDR3 sequence: CSVEGQGAETQYF. The DNA for the CDR3 is TGCAGCGTTGAAGGTCAGGGGGCAGAGACCCAGTACTTC.

The rearrangement uses TRBV7-9 and TRBJ1-3, with TRBD1 matching 10 bases. The CDR3 runs to 16 residues. The ends lost 5 bases at V and 4 bases at J; junction bases unmatched: 8. CDR1 SEHNR and CDR2 FQNEAQ come from the germline V gene (reference sequence). The CDR3 DNA sequence: TGTGCCAGCAGCCCCCTCGGGACAGGGGTAGGAAACACCATATATTTT. Its translation: CASSPLGTGVGNTIYF. Drawing the rest from reference TRBV7-9 and TRBJ1-3, the complete variable domain is DTGVSQNPRHKITKRGQNVTFRCDPISEHNRLYWYRQTLGQGPEFLTYFQNEAQLEKSRLLSDRFSAERPKGSFSTLEIQRTEQGDSAMYLCASSPLGTGVGNTIYFGEGSWLTVV.

This clone has a single count. This rearrangement joins TRBV5-1 to TRBJ2-5, with D uncertain. CDR3 length: 15 amino acids. The V and J ends lost 4 bases and 4 bases respectively, with 17 bases between them. The V gene's germline CDR1 is SGHRS and CDR2 YFSETQ. CDR3 DNA: TGCGCCAGCAGCCGCTCAAGATGGGATGGAGAGACCCAGTACTTC. Its translation: CASSRSRWDGETQYF.

The V and J genes are TRBV15 and TRBJ2-1, with D unresolved. Per germline, CDR1 LNHNV and CDR2 YYDKDF (reference sequence). Trimming pared 0 bases from V and 7 bases from J, leaving 7 bases between. The CDR3 totals 13 residues. The CDR3 is CATSRDLANEQFF. CDR3 coding DNA: TGTGCCACCAGCAGAGATCTCGCAAATGAGCAGTTCTTC.